A single sample gave rise to the 5 T cell receptor beta chains below, sequenced in a study of CD8 T cells in ankylosing spondylitis. TCRdb recomputed calls from the 5' RACE reads with MiXCR, one row per CDR3 protein. This sample carries 90,000 to 100,000 distinct CDR3 sequences, roughly 8.3% of them seen once, and the ten largest clones take about a tenth. Sequenced material: blood, either unsorted or a sorted T cell fraction (not recorded which). Receptors were obtained from a male donor with ankylosing spondylitis or in good health (not recorded which).

This clonotype was picked up many times. V and J are TRBV5-1 and TRBJ2-5; the D gene is possibly TRBD2 (5 bases). Looked up from germline, CDR1 is SGHRS and CDR2 is YFSETQ. With 2 bases removed from V and 5 bases from J, the gap between germline ends came to 13 bases. The CDR3 is 14 residues long. The CDR3, as DNA: TGCGCCAGCAGCTTAGGAGCGGATAAGGAGACCCAGTACTTC. Amino acid sequence: CASSLGADKETQYF. The variable domain in full, with the rest retrieved from reference TRBV5-1 and TRBJ2-5, is KAGVTQTPRYLIKTRGQQVTLSCSPISGHRSVSWYQQTPGQGLQFLFEYFSETQRNKGNFPGRFSGRQFSNSRSEMNVSTLELGDSALYLCASSLGADKETQYFGPGTRLLVL.

This clonotype was observed at least ten times. The chain is built from TRBV12-3 or TRBV12-4 and TRBJ1-1; unclear D gene. This CDR3 spans 13 amino acids. V was cut by 3 bases and J by 7 bases, with 12 bases left in between. CDR3 residues: CASSLVHRNEAFF. The DNA for the CDR3 is TGTGCCAGCAGTTTGGTCCACAGAAATGAAGCTTTCTTT.

This clonotype has just a few counts. CDR3 sequence reads: CASSYVTSGANVLTF. The DNA for the CDR3 is TGTGCCAGCAGTTACGTGACCTCTGGGGCCAACGTCCTGACTTTC. This chain uses TRBV6-2 or TRBV6-3 with TRBJ2-6; D unresolved. From germline, CDR1 is MNHEY and CDR2 SVGEGT. CDR3 length: 15 amino acids. V shed 2 bases and J shed 0 bases, with 5 bases lying between them.

Only a few counts were recorded for this clonotype. V and J are TRBV13 and TRBJ2-7; TRBD1 matches at 7 bases. This CDR3 is built from 15 residues. V lost 5 bases to trimming and J lost 0 bases; unmatched junction nucleotides: 7. From germline, CDR1 is PRHDT and CDR2 FYEKMQ (reference sequence). The CDR3 loop reads CASSKTGYSSYEQYF. CDR3 bases: TGTGCCAGCAGCAAGACAGGGTACAGCTCCTACGAGCAGTACTTC.

This clonotype came up a few times. The gene calls are TRBV7-8 and TRBJ1-5; D unresolved. CDR1 and CDR2 from the germline V gene are SGHVS and FQNEAQ. This CDR3 has 14 residues. Trimming removed 3 bases at V and 5 bases at J, with 11 bases between. CDR3 residues: CASSFWRRDQPQHF. The CDR3 DNA reads as TGTGCCAGCAGCTTTTGGCGTCGGGATCAGCCCCAGCATTTT.